This entry concerns a single T cell receptor beta chain. This entry is derived from a study of blood T cell repertoires in COVID-19. The CDR3 contains 14 residues. Trimming removed 6 bases from V and 8 bases from J, with 17 bases in between. Germline values: CDR1 LNHDA, CDR2 SQIVND (reference sequence). This table comes from immunoSEQ multiplex PCR, and its TCRdb copy is limited to in-frame clones, with some not included. The data contain around 70,000 clones, 90% to 95% of them singletons. The source is a human donor in a cohort sampled during active COVID-19. The specimen sequenced was peripheral blood. The gene calls are TRBV19 and TRBJ2-1, with a possible D match to TRBD1 (6 bases). Here the CDR3 reads CASRKVQGFYEQFF. The CDR3 DNA follows: TGTGCCAGTAGGAAGGTCCAGGGGTTCTATGAGCAGTTCTTC. Complete variable domain (other parts from reference TRBV19 and TRBJ2-1): DGGITQSPKYLFRKEGQNVTLSCEQNLNHDAMYWYRQDPGQGLRLIYYSQIVNDFQKGDIAEGYSVSREKKESFPLTVTSAQKNPTAFYLCASRKVQGFYEQFFGPGTRLTVL.